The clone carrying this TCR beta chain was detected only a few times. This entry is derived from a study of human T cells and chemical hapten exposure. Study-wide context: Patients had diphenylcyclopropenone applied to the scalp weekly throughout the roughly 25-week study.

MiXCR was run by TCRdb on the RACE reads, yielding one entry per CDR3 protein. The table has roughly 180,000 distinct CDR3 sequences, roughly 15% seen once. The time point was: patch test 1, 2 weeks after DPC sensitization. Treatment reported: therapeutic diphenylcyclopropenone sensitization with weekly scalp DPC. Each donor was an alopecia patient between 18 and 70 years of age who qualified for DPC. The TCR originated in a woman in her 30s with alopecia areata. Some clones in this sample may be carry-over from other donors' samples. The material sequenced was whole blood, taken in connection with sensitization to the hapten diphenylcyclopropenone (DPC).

In DNA form, the CDR3 reads TGTGCCAGCAGTTACTCGACGGAACAGAATTCTTACAATGAGCAGTTCTTC. Its translation: CASSYSTEQNSYNEQFF. The rearrangement joins TRBV6-2 or TRBV6-3 to TRBJ2-1; D is undetermined. CDR3 length: 17 residues. V lost 0 bases and J lost 4, with 16 bases in between. Germline CDR1 reads MNHEY; CDR2 reads SVGEGT.